Listed here is a single TCR beta chain. TCRdb keeps only in-frame clones here, not all; method: immunoSEQ multiplex PCR. The sample holds roughly 100,000 clones, approximately 86% seen once. This record comes from a study of blood T cell repertoires in COVID-19. This clonotype originated in a woman aged 45 to 65 with COVID-19, enrolled during active disease. Source material: peripheral blood.

This CDR3 is CASHVGTASTDTQYF. The CDR3 nucleotides read TGTGCCAGCCACGTCGGGACAGCGAGCACAGATACGCAGTATTTT. V usage is TRBV2 and J usage is TRBJ2-3, with 7 bases matching TRBD1. The V and J ends lost 8 bases and 0 bases, in that order; junction bases with no gene match: 8. Germline V CDR1 and CDR2: SNHLY, FYNNEI. The CDR3 runs 15 residues.